These 15 T cell receptor beta chains were all obtained from the same sample, sequenced in a study of regulatory T cells in long-lasting Graves disease. Time point: persistent/refractory GD, antithyroid drugs over 5 years with positive TRAb. Following extraction of RNA from PBMCs, that RNA was used to make the TCR library. HTBI primers from iRepertoire and Arm-PCR of CDR3 regions yielded the TCR beta libraries. TCRdb re-called the multiplex PCR reads through MiXCR, storing one row per CDR3 protein. The table has some 370,000 distinct CDR3 sequences, roughly 25% seen once. Sequencing was performed on peripheral blood mononuclear cells (PBMCs), taken when the disease was refractory, from a patient treated with antithyroid drugs. These receptors were obtained from a woman aged 40-49 years with Graves disease.

The gene calls are TRBV30 and TRBJ1-1; the D gene is possibly TRBD1 (6 bases). Germline CDR1 and CDR2: GTSNPN and SVGIG (reference sequence). The ends were cut back, 2 bases at V and 1 base at J, with 8 bases in the middle. CDR3 size: 13 residues. The CDR3 here is CAWSKQGNTEAFF. CDR3 bases: TGTGCCTGGAGTAAACAGGGGAACACTGAAGCTTTCTTT.

CDR3 sequence (DNA): TGTGCCAGCAGCCCGGGCGGGAAAAGGGCTTACGAGCAGTACTTC. Translated: CASSPGGKRAYEQYF. The chain carries TRBV11-2 and TRBJ2-7; D might be TRBD2 (6 bases). CDR3 size: 15 residues. Trimming stripped 5 bases from V and 4 bases from J, with 18 bases between. Germline CDR1 SGHAT, CDR2 FQNNGV.

V and J are TRBV20-1 and TRBJ2-2; 16 nucleotides align to TRBD2. CDR1 is DFQATT, CDR2 SNEGSKA, per germline (reference sequence). J gave up 3 bases and V 3 bases, and 16 bases lay outside the gene matches. The CDR3 covers 21 residues. CDR3 sequence (DNA): TGCAGTGCTAGTTCGTCTGCCCCCGGGACTAGCGGGAGGGAAGACACCGGGGAGCTGTTTTTT. Encoded protein: CSASSSAPGTSGREDTGELFF.

This chain uses TRBV19 with TRBJ1-5, with TRBD1 identical over 7 bases. The V gene end was trimmed by 11 bases and the J gene end by 0 bases; junction bases not matched to a gene: 16. The CDR3 covers 17 residues. Germline CDR1 reads LNHDA; CDR2 reads SQIVND (reference sequence). The CDR3 region has the DNA TGTGCCGGCCACCAGGGGGGCCCATTCTATAGCAATCAGCCCCAGCATTTT. Translation gives CAGHQGGPFYSNQPQHF.

This clonotype was observed at least ten times. The rearrangement joins TRBV12-3 or TRBV12-4 to TRBJ2-7; the match to TRBD1 covers 7 bases. CDR3 length: 13 amino acids. J lost 2 bases, V lost 6 bases, and 4 bases had no gene match. The CDR3 spells CASSSDRPYEQYF. The CDR3 DNA reads TGTGCCAGCAGCTCGGACAGGCCCTACGAGCAGTACTTC.

V gene TRBV5-6 combines with J gene TRBJ2-7, with 11 bases aligning to TRBD1. CDR3 length: 17 amino acids. From germline, CDR1 is SGHDT and CDR2 YYEEEE. V shed 0 bases, J shed 0 bases, and the junction held 5 bases outside the gene matches. Written as DNA, the CDR3 is TGTGCCAGCAGCTTGGTCGGACAGGGGGCACGCTCCTACGAGCAGTACTTC. Protein product: CASSLVGQGARSYEQYF.

This clonotype was seen a handful of times. The rearrangement links TRBV29-1 to TRBJ2-2, with a weak D call TRBD2 (5 bases). CDR1 and CDR2 (germline): SQVTM, ANQGSEA. V lost 6 bases and J 4 bases, leaving 9 bases between the germline ends. CDR3 length equals 12 residues. CDR3 bases: TGCAGCGTATTACTAGTCACCGGGGAGCTGTTTTTT. Its protein is CSVLLVTGELFF.

The V gene is TRBV5-1, the J gene TRBJ2-5, with TRBD2 as a possible D gene (7 bases). With 3 bases removed from V and 4 bases from J, the gap between germline ends came to 13 bases. This CDR3 spans 14 amino acids. Germline lookup yields CDR1 SGHRS and CDR2 YFSETQ. CDR3 sequence (DNA): TGCGCCAGCAGCTCGGGGGGCTCAGGAGAGACCCAGTACTTC. The encoded protein is CASSSGGSGETQYF.

This clonotype was seen ten or more times. J is TRBJ1-2 and V is TRBV28, with 7 bases aligning to TRBD1. V shed 8 bases, J shed 2 bases, and the junction held 5 bases outside the gene matches. This CDR3 is 13 amino acids long. Germline V gene data show CDR1 as MDHEN and CDR2 as SYDVKM. In DNA, the CDR3 is TGTGCCAGCTTCGACAGGGCCAACTATGGCTACACCTTC. Translation gives CASFDRANYGYTF.

On this clonotype: An end of the junction differs from the germline gene, which may be a read error. The chain carries TRBV5-1 and TRBJ2-7; no firm D call. Germline CDR1 reads SGHRS; CDR2 reads YFSETQ. The length of the CDR3 is 11 residues. The CDR3 loop reads CASIPSHEQYF. CDR3 coding DNA: TGCGCCAGCATCCCCTCCCACGAGCAGTACTTC.

The rearrangement uses TRBV6-1 and TRBJ2-2; D possibly corresponds to TRBD2 (6 bases). Germline lookup yields CDR1 MNHNS and CDR2 SASEGT. The CDR3 is made up of 17 amino acids. Trimming removed 6 bases from V and 3 bases from J, with 20 bases in between. The CDR3 spells CASSEAIAGPYTGELFF. The CDR3 nucleotides read TGTGCCAGCAGCGAGGCCATCGCGGGACCATACACCGGGGAGCTGTTTTTT.

The table lists this clonotype with many counts. The rearrangement joins TRBV28 to TRBJ1-6; 7 bases are a match to TRBD1. With V trimmed by 8 bases and J by 0 bases, 7 bases remained unmatched. The CDR3 covers 16 residues. Germline V gene lookup returns CDR1 MDHEN and CDR2 SYDVKM. The CDR3 region is CASGPGTVSYNSPLHF. The CDR3 nucleotides read TGTGCCAGCGGACCCGGGACAGTCTCCTATAATTCACCCCTCCACTTT.

Ten or more counts support this clonotype. One junction end does not reproduce the germline sequence, and a read error may be involved. This chain connects TRBV28 to TRBJ1-1; D unresolved. The germline V gene has CDR1 MDHEN and CDR2 SYDVKM. CDR3 length: 11 amino acids. CDR3 loop: CASSLSTEAFF. The CDR3 region has the DNA TGTGCCAGCAGCTTATCAACTGAAGCTTTCTTT.

At least ten counts were recorded for this clonotype. The chain has TRBV7-9 and TRBJ1-5; D is possibly TRBD1 (5 bases). The CDR3 covers 16 residues. CDR1 is SEHNR, CDR2 FQNEAQ, per germline (reference sequence). Trimming left V 0 bases short and J 4 bases short, with 13 bases between. The CDR3 sequence is CASSLAFGGWNQPQHF. CDR3 bases: TGTGCCAGCAGCTTAGCGTTCGGGGGGTGGAATCAGCCCCAGCATTTT.

The rearrangement links TRBV7-2 to TRBJ1-1; D is unresolved. Germline V CDR1 and CDR2: SGHTA, FQGNSA. Trimming took 4 bases from V and 4 from J, leaving 13 bases between them. This CDR3 has 14 residues. The CDR3 region is CASSSPYSSTEAFF. CDR3 DNA sequence: TGTGCCAGCAGCTCCCCCTACAGCAGCACTGAAGCTTTCTTT. The variable domain in full, completed from reference TRBV7-2 and TRBJ1-1, reads GAGVSQSPSNKVTEKGKDVELRCDPISGHTALYWYRQSLGQGLEFLIYFQGNSAPDKSGLPSDRFSAERTGGSVSTLTIQRTQQEDSAVYLCASSSPYSSTEAFFGQGTRLTVV.